The T cell receptor (beta chain) under discussion was sequenced for a study of CD8 T cells in Susac syndrome. Germline V gene lookup returns CDR1 GTSNPN and CDR2 SVGIG (reference sequence). CDR3 length equals 16 residues. V dropped 3 bases and J dropped 8; count of bases not matched to a gene: 16. With random hexamers, about 0.45 to 1 ug RNA was reverse transcribed. The TCR beta CDR3 was amplified by immunoSEQ multiplex PCR across 54 Vbeta, 13 Jbeta. TCRdb ran MiXCR on the immunoSEQ multiplex PCR reads and lists one entry per CDR3 protein. The profile shows some 150,000 distinct CDR3 sequences, 94% of them singletons.

The chain recombines TRBV30 with TRBJ2-3; 8 nucleotides align to TRBD1. The TCR sequence derives from a human donor in good health. The sample was CD8+ T cells from PBMCs. This chain's CDR3 is CAWRLEGGQARLTQYF. In nucleotides, the CDR3 is TGTGCCTGGAGACTAGAGGGGGGACAGGCACGCCTTACGCAGTATTTT.